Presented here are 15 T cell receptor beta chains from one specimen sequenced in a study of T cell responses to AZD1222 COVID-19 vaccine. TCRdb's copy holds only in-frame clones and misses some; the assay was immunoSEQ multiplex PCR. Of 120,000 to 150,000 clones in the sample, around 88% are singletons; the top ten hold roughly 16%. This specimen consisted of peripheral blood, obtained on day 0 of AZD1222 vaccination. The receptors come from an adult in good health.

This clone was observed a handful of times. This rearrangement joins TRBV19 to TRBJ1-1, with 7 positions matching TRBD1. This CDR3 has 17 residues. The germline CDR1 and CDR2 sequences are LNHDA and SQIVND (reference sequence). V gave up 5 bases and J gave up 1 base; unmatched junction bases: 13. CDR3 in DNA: TGTGCCAGTAGTTACTTATCAGGGGGGTTAAGGAACACTGAAGCTTTCTTT. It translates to CASSYLSGGLRNTEAFF.

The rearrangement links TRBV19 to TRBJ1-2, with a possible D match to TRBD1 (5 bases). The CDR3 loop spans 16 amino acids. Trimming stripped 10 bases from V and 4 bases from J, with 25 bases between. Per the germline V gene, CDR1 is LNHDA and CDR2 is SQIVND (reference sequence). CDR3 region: CATVYSIGGGSYGYTF. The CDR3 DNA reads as TGTGCCACAGTGTATTCGATTGGGGGAGGAAGCTATGGCTACACCTTC. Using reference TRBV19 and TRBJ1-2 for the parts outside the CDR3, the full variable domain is DGGITQSPKYLFRKEGQNVTLSCEQNLNHDAMYWYRQDPGQGLRLIYYSQIVNDFQKGDIAEGYSVSREKKESFPLTVTSAQKNPTAFYLCATVYSIGGGSYGYTFGSGTRLTVV.

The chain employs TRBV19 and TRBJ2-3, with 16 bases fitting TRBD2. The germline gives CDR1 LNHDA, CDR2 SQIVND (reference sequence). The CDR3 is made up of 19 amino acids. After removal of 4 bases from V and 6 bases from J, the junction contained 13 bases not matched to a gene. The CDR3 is CASSKGLAGGTSGVDTQYF. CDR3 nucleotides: TGTGCCAGTAGTAAGGGACTAGCGGGGGGGACGTCCGGTGTGGATACGCAGTATTTT.

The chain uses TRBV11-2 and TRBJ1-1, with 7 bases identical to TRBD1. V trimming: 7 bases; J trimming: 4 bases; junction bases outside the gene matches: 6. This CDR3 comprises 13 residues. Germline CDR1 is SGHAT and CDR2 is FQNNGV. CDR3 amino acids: CASIDRVTTEAFF. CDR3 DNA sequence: TGTGCCAGCATCGACAGGGTTACCACTGAAGCTTTCTTT.

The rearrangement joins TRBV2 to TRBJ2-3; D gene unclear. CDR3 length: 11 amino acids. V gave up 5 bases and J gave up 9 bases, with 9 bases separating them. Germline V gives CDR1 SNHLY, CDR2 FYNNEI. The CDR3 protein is CASSFSDTQYF. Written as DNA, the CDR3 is TGTGCCAGCAGTTTCTCGGACACGCAGTATTTT.

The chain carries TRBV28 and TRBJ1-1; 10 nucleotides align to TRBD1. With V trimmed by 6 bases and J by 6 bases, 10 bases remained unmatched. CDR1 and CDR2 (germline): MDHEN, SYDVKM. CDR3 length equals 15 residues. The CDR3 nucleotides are TGTGCCAGCAGCCCGGGCGGGACAGGGGTCCCTGAAGCTTTCTTT. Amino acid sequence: CASSPGGTGVPEAFF.

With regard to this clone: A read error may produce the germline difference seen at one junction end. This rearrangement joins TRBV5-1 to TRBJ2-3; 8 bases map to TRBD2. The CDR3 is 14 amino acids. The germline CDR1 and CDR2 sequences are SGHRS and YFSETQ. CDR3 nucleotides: TGCGCCCGCAGCTACGGGGGGGGCACAGATACGCAGTATTTT. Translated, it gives CARSYGGGTDTQYF.

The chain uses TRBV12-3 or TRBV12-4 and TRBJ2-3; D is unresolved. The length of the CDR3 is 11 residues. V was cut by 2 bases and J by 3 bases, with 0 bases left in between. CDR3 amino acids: CASSLTDTQYF. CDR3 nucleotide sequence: TGTGCCAGCAGTTTAACAGATACGCAGTATTTT.

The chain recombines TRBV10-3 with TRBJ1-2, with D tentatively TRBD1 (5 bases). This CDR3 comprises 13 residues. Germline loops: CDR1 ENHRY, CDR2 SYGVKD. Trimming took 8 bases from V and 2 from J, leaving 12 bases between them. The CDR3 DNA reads TGTGCCATCGGGAGAGGGGCCAACTATGGCTACACCTTC. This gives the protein CAIGRGANYGYTF.

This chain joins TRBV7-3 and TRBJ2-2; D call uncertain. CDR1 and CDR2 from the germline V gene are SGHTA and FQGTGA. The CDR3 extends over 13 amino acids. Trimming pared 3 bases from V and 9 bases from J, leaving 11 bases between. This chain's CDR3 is CASSFVGSWELFF. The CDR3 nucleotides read TGTGCCAGCAGCTTCGTCGGCTCGTGGGAGCTGTTTTTT.

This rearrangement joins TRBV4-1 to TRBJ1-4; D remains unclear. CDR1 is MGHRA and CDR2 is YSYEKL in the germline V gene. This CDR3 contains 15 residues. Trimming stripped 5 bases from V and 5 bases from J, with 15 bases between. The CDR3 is CASSFNSLRNEKLFF. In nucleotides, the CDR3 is TGCGCCAGCAGCTTCAACAGCCTCCGAAATGAAAAACTGTTTTTT.

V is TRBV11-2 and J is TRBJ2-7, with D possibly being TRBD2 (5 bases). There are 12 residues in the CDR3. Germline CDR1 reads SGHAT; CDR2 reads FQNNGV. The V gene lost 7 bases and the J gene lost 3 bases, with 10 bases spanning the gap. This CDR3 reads CASTGGFYEQYF. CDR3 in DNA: TGTGCCAGCACCGGAGGATTCTACGAGCAGTACTTC.

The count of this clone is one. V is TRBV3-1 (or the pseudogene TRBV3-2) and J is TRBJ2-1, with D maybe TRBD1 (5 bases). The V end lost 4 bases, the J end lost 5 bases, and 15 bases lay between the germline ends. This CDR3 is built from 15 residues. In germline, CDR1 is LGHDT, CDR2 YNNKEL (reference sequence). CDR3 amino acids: CASSLGHGSDNEQFF. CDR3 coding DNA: TGTGCCAGCAGCCTAGGACACGGCTCGGACAATGAGCAGTTCTTC.

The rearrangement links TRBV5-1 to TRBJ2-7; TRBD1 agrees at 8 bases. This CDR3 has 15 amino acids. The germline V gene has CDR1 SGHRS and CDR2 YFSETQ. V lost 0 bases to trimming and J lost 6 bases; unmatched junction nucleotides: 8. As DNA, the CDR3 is TGCGCCAGCAGCTTGGTAGCAGGGGGCGTTTCCGAGCAGTACTTC. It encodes CASSLVAGGVSEQYF.

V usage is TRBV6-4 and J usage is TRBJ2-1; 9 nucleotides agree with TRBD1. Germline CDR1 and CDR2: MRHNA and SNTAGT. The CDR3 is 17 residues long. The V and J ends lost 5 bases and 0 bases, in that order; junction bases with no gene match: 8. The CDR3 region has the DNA TGTGCCAGCAGTAAACGGGGACAGGGAAGCTCCTACAATGAGCAGTTCTTC. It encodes CASSKRGQGSSYNEQFF.